This is a list of T cell receptor beta chains from one sample in a study of T cells after yellow fever vaccination. Using its own MiXCR run on the 5' RACE reads, TCRdb lists one record per CDR3 protein. Of hundreds of thousands of distinct CDR3 sequences listed, approximately 13% are singletons. The sample was PBMCs, taken on the day of the yellow fever booster vaccination. The receptor source for this set is a man aged 25-45 years who received the YFV17D yellow fever vaccine. CDR3s include the opening cysteine and the closing phenylalanine or tryptophan. The D gene is left open where the match is weak. Not every row has a clone size; where given, it reads once, few, many or a size class.

CDR3aa	CDR3nt	abundance	d_gene	j_gene	v_gene
CASSLDLLNSGNTIYF	TGTGCCAGCAGCTTAGACCTGTTAAACTCTGGAAACACCATATATTTT	NA	NA	TRBJ1-3	TRBV7-2
CASSILSGRSYNEQFF	TGCGCCAGCAGCATCCTTAGCGGACGCTCCTACAATGAGCAGTTCTTC	NA	NA	TRBJ2-1	TRBV5-1
CASSHPMGLAAKETQYF	TGTGCCAGTAGTCACCCGATGGGACTAGCGGCAAAAGAGACCCAGTACTTC	few	TRBD2	TRBJ2-5	TRBV19
CASSLGRWTYEQYF	TGTGCCAGCAGCTTAGGCAGATGGACCTACGAGCAGTACTTC	NA	NA	TRBJ2-7	TRBV5-8
CASSPRGGAGANVLTF	TGTGCCAGTAGTCCGAGGGGGGGGGCTGGGGCCAACGTCCTGACTTTC	NA	NA	TRBJ2-6	TRBV19
CASFNAGQTGAFF	TGTGCCAGCTTTAACGCCGGTCAAACTGGAGCTTTCTTT	many	NA	TRBJ1-1	TRBV12-3/TRBV12-4
CASSFPGLRAYEQYF	TGTGCCAGCAGCTTCCCGGGCCTAAGGGCGTACGAGCAGTACTTC	NA	NA	TRBJ2-7	TRBV7-2
CASSSGTGWYEQYF	TGTGCCAGCAGTTCCGGGACAGGGTGGTACGAGCAGTACTTC	few	TRBD1	TRBJ2-7	TRBV27
CASSLLSSGRGNEQFF	TGTGCCAGCAGCTTGCTTTCTAGCGGGAGAGGCAATGAGCAGTTCTTC	NA	TRBD2	TRBJ2-1	TRBV7-2
CSAESTLLRGF	TGCAGTGCTGAGTCGACGCTTCTTAGAGGGTTC	NA	NA	TRBJ2-1	TRBV20-1
CATSRDRGSDTQYF	TGTGCCACCAGCAGAGATCGGGGATCAGATACGCAGTATTTT	NA	NA	TRBJ2-3	TRBV15
CASSLTDGSYEQYF	TGTGCCAGCAGCTTGACGGACGGATCCTACGAGCAGTACTTC	NA	NA	TRBJ2-7	TRBV11-2
CASRPAPNSYEQYF	TGTGCCAGCCGCCCGGCACCTAACTCCTACGAGCAGTACTTC	NA	NA	TRBJ2-7	TRBV12-3/TRBV12-4
CASRPFLRQGGNEQFF	TGTGCCAGCAGACCATTCCTCCGACAGGGGGGAAATGAGCAGTTCTTC	NA	TRBD1	TRBJ2-1	TRBV7-2
CASSQTANYGYTF	TGTGCCAGCAGCCAAACCGCTAACTATGGCTACACCTTC	NA	NA	TRBJ1-2	TRBV4-2
CSARDHRRVVTSGRAEFF	TGCAGTGCTAGAGATCATAGGAGGGTAGTGACTAGCGGGAGGGCTGAGTTCTTC	NA	TRBD2	TRBJ2-1	TRBV20-1
CASSLGFPKRIF	TGTGCCAGCAGCCTCGGTTTCCCGAAGCGGATCTTC	NA	NA	TRBJ2-1	TRBV28
CASTLPGLSYEQYF	TGTGCCAGCACCCTGCCTGGACTTTCCTACGAGCAGTACTTC	many	NA	TRBJ2-7	TRBV28
CASSLKRRDYNEQFF	TGTGCCAGCAGCTTAAAGCGGCGGGATTACAATGAGCAGTTCTTC	NA	NA	TRBJ2-1	TRBV7-8
CASSYSRRTSYYEQYF	TGTGCCAGCAGTTACTCGAGACGGACTAGCTATTACGAGCAGTACTTC	few	TRBD2	TRBJ2-7	TRBV6-2/TRBV6-3
CASSDPGQNEQYF	TGTGCCAGCAGTGACCCCGGACAGAACGAGCAGTACTTC	NA	NA	TRBJ2-7	TRBV25-1
CASSFGGVLTDTQYF	TGTGCCAGCAGCTTTGGGGGGGTCCTCACAGATACGCAGTATTTT	NA	TRBD2	TRBJ2-3	TRBV5-5
CASRAPAPPQHNEQFF	TGTGCAAGTCGCGCGCCGGCCCCCCCCCAACACAATGAGCAGTTCTTC	NA	NA	TRBJ2-1	TRBV12-2
CASSLVFGETQYF	TGTGCCAGCAGCTTAGTATTCGGGGAGACCCAGTACTTC	many	NA	TRBJ2-5	TRBV7-2
CASLASGIKNIQYF	TGTGCCAGCTTAGCTAGCGGAATCAAAAACATTCAGTACTTC	NA	TRBD2	TRBJ2-4	TRBV28
CASSHGTSGSAGGETQYF	TGTGCCAGCAGTCATGGGACTAGCGGGAGCGCGGGAGGAGAGACCCAGTACTTC	once	TRBD2	TRBJ2-5	TRBV9
CATSRDAGDSFQETQYF	TGTGCCACCAGCAGAGATGCAGGGGACTCTTTCCAAGAGACCCAGTACTTC	few	NA	TRBJ2-5	TRBV15
CASSLYPGLAEQYF	TGTGCCAGCAGTTTATATCCAGGCCTCGCCGAGCAGTACTTC	many	NA	TRBJ2-7	TRBV27
CASTAREYHEQYF	TGTGCCTCCACCGCGCGGGAGTACCACGAGCAGTACTTC	NA	TRBD2	TRBJ2-7	TRBV30
CASRPPGSYNEQFF	TGTGCCAGCAGACCCCCCGGCTCCTACAATGAGCAGTTCTTC	NA	NA	TRBJ2-1	TRBV11-2
CASSLQGPYNEQFF	TGCGCCAGCAGCTTGCAGGGACCCTACAATGAGCAGTTCTTC	few	NA	TRBJ2-1	TRBV5-1
CASSPGETSGSELFF	TGCGCCAGCAGCCCCGGGGAGACTAGCGGGAGTGAGCTGTTTTTT	few	TRBD2	TRBJ2-2	TRBV5-1
CATSPRGNSGDIQYF	TGTGCCACCAGCCCCCGGGGCAATTCTGGGGACATTCAGTACTTC	NA	NA	TRBJ2-4	TRBV15
CASSKTDFNEQFF	TGTGCCAGCAGTAAGACAGACTTCAATGAGCAGTTCTTC	many	NA	TRBJ2-1	TRBV7-3
CASSLDVGSQETQYF	TGTGCCAGCAGCTTAGACGTGGGCAGCCAAGAGACCCAGTACTTC	few	NA	TRBJ2-5	TRBV7-2
CASSWVAGVCEQYF	TGTGCCAGCAGCTGGGTAGCGGGAGTTTGCGAGCAGTACTTC	few	TRBD2	TRBJ2-7	TRBV7-6
CASSLLAGGGELFF	TGTGCCAGCAGCTTACTAGCGGGAGGTGGGGAGCTGTTTTTT	few	TRBD2	TRBJ2-2	TRBV2